Sequencing of this T cell receptor (beta chain) was carried out in a study of identical twins. TCRdb independently ran MiXCR on the 5' RACE reads; one entry per CDR3 protein. The table records some 570,000 distinct CDR3 sequences, about 22% of them present only once. Germline CDR1 reads WSHSY; CDR2 reads SAAADI. Trimming shortened V by 3 bases and J by 5 bases, and 10 bases separated the two germline ends. This CDR3 comprises 14 residues. The data also belong to a second study, concerning yellow fever vaccine responses in identical twins.

The rearrangement joins TRBV10-2 to TRBJ2-2; D is unclear. Sequencing was done on a sample of CD4+ T cells sorted from blood. The sequence derives from a woman under 30 in good health. The DNA of the CDR3 is TGCGCCAGCAGTGATAGGGTCGTGACCGGGGAGCTGTTTTTT. Translation: CASSDRVVTGELFF.